The 5 T cell receptor beta chains below all came from one sample that was sequenced in a study of spatial heterogeneity in lung cancer. One entry per CDR3 protein results from TCRdb running MiXCR on the 5' RACE reads. Of 60,000 to 75,000 distinct CDR3 sequences listed, approximately 6% are singletons. Time point meaning: sample taken at primary tumor resection. The source was PBMCs, collected at surgery. Receptors were obtained from a female donor with early-stage non-small cell lung cancer.

This clonotype was found many times. The CDR3 DNA sequence: TGTGCCAGCAGCGCGGACAGGGGGTACAGCTATGAGCAGTTCTTC. The encoded protein is CASSADRGYSYEQFF. The chain employs TRBV9 and TRBJ2-1; 10 bases map to TRBD1. The CDR3 runs to 15 residues. V was clipped by 3 bases and J by 8 bases; unmatched bases: 8. Looked up from germline, CDR1 is SGDLS and CDR2 is YYNGEE.

The rearrangement uses TRBV20-1 and TRBJ1-5; D ambiguous. Germline V gene sequence: CDR1 DFQATT, CDR2 SNEGSKA (reference sequence). V lost 7 bases and J lost 2, with 12 bases in between. The CDR3 totals 13 residues. CDR3 nucleotides: TGCAGTGTTCCAGGAAAAGGCAATCAGCCCCAGCATTTT. Amino acid sequence: CSVPGKGNQPQHF.

There are many counts of this clonotype. The chain couples TRBV6-5 to TRBJ2-1, with 11 positions matching TRBD2. V lost 2 bases and J lost 4; bases outside the gene matches: 4. CDR1 and CDR2 (germline): MNHEY, SVGAGI. This CDR3 is built from 16 residues. This chain's CDR3 is CASSYTGTSGYNEQFF. The CDR3 DNA sequence: TGTGCCAGCAGTTACACCGGGACTAGCGGATACAATGAGCAGTTCTTC.

The rearrangement uses TRBV5-1 and TRBJ1-1; weak D call: TRBD1 (6 bases). The CDR3 is 14 amino acids. CDR1 and CDR2 from the germline V gene are SGHRS and YFSETQ. V lost 4 bases and J lost 1, with 11 bases in between. This CDR3 reads CASSAMTGNTEAFF. CDR3 nucleotide sequence: TGCGCCAGCAGCGCAATGACAGGGAACACTGAAGCTTTCTTT.

This clonotype was found many times. The chain has TRBV12-2 and TRBJ2-6; the table's D call, TRBD1, was not checked against the DNA. TRBV12-2 is a pseudogene. The CDR3 has 16 amino acids. The CDR3 coding sequence is TGTGCAAGTCGCTCCCCGACCCGGGCGGGGGCCAACGTCCTGACTTTC. Protein sequence: CASRSPTRAGANVLTF.